The rows below give T cell receptor beta chains drawn from one sample of a study of T cell responses to AZD1222 COVID-19 vaccine. Only in-frame clones appear in the TCRdb table, and some are missing; sequencing was by immunoSEQ multiplex PCR. The sample has about 31,000 clones, over 75% seen once; the top ten hold around 15%. This sample comprised peripheral blood, obtained 28 days after the second AZD1222 dose. The source of these receptors is an adult who received the AZD1222 COVID-19 vaccine. CDR3s include the opening cysteine and the closing phenylalanine or tryptophan.

j_call v_call cdr3_aa
TRBJ2-2 TRBV5-1 CASSPQGVPTGELFF
TRBJ2-5 TRBV10-3 CAISDREETQYF
TRBJ1-2 TRBV3-1/TRBV3-2 CASSQDRGAQNGYTF
TRBJ2-2 TRBV5-5 CASSATRNTGELFF
TRBJ1-4 TRBV27 CASSFSRGNEKLFF
TRBJ2-7 TRBV21-1 CASSTRYRQGPSYEQYF
TRBJ1-1 TRBV2 CASRMGWVTEAFF
TRBJ1-2 TRBV25-1 CASGSRHGYTF
TRBJ2-7 TRBV9 CASSVRDSSYEQYF
TRBJ2-1 TRBV5-1 CASKLAGTSSYNEQFF
TRBJ2-7 TRBV28 CASSSGQGYEQYF
TRBJ1-6 TRBV28 CASSGPTGGYMRSPLHF
TRBJ2-2 TRBV6-6 CATRDRELFF
TRBJ1-2 TRBV19 CASSRQGSSGYTF
TRBJ1-3 TRBV25-1 CASTPGSSGNTIYF
TRBJ1-2 TRBV28 CASSAAVGSGGYTF
TRBJ2-7 TRBV14 CASSQGTDREQYF
TRBJ2-3 TRBV7-6 CASSSPVFADTQYF
TRBJ2-5 TRBV5-4 CASSLVSSTETQYF
TRBJ2-7 TRBV7-9 CASSLIVGDEQYF
TRBJ2-1 TRBV30 CAWEHNEQFF
TRBJ1-2 TRBV7-9 CASSLTTYGYTF
TRBJ2-7 TRBV11-2 CASSPFGTTYEQYF
TRBJ2-3 TRBV5-1 CASSLVSGEWFGTQYF
TRBJ1-1 TRBV28 CASSHRDRLNTEAFF
TRBJ2-1 TRBV6-6 CASSRTGLDYNEQFF
TRBJ1-1 TRBV7-3 CASSPSMNTEAFF
TRBJ1-1 TRBV5-1 CASSLGQGFRNTEAFF
TRBJ2-3 TRBV19 CASSFQLDTQYF
TRBJ2-6 TRBV5-1 CASSFASGANVLTF
TRBJ1-4 TRBV7-9 CASRLNEKLFF
TRBJ1-2 TRBV12-3/TRBV12-4 CASSPPVSLRYTF
TRBJ2-5 TRBV9 CASSASGGMEETQYF
TRBJ1-3 TRBV3-1/TRBV3-2 CASSQRPSSGNTIYF
TRBJ1-1 TRBV19 CASSTPSEGDTEAFF
TRBJ1-1 TRBV6-5 CKTQGAADTEAFF
TRBJ2-2 TRBV6-1 CASSELAGGHRELFF
TRBJ1-4 TRBV28 CASSLGGRKLNEKLFF
TRBJ2-5 TRBV10-3 CAISGGQGKGAETQYF
TRBJ2-7 TRBV7-2 CASSLVIGSYEQYF
TRBJ2-7 TRBV9 CASSRLGSGAAGEQYF
TRBJ2-7 TRBV18 CASSVAGVSYEQYF
TRBJ1-4 TRBV4-1 CASSQGQLGREKLFF
TRBJ1-2 TRBV19 CASRDGHEGSYGYTF
TRBJ1-6 TRBV25-1 CASTRFSDSNSPLHF
TRBJ2-3 TRBV19 CASTPRSASPSTDTQYF
TRBJ1-5 TRBV29-1 CSVEVGGNQPQHF